These T cell receptor beta chains were read from a single sample in a study of cytomegalovirus exposure and HLA in healthy donors. Profiling relied on immunoSEQ multiplex PCR, and the TCRdb table lists in-frame clones only, not all of them. The data show about 210,000 clones, and the top ten clones hold roughly 0.89%. The sample taken for sequencing was PBMCs. These receptors originate from a woman in her twenties or thirties in good health and CMV-seropositive. Both conserved end residues are part of each CDR3.

j_call: TRBJ1-1; v_call: TRBV11-1; cdr3_aa: CASSLGDRGRVTEAFF
j_call: TRBJ1-1; v_call: TRBV5-1; cdr3_aa: CANSLGAIRVNTEAFF
j_call: TRBJ1-5; v_call: TRBV30; cdr3_aa: CAWSTGVSNQPQHF
j_call: TRBJ1-5; v_call: TRBV28; cdr3_aa: CASSPRTVSNQPQHF
j_call: TRBJ2-3; v_call: TRBV7-2; cdr3_aa: CASSLAGVPDTQYF
j_call: TRBJ2-7; v_call: TRBV4-3; cdr3_aa: CASSQDQLAGAQGEQYF
j_call: TRBJ2-6; v_call: TRBV5-5; cdr3_aa: CASSSTGGAGANVLTF
j_call: TRBJ1-3; v_call: TRBV7-9; cdr3_aa: CASSPNWALSGNTIYF
j_call: TRBJ1-1; v_call: TRBV18; cdr3_aa: CASSLTPPGQGSLGTEAFF
j_call: TRBJ1-1; v_call: TRBV28; cdr3_aa: CASSLRQGLAEAFF
j_call: TRBJ2-7; v_call: TRBV5-1; cdr3_aa: CASSLEGARGAYEQYF
j_call: TRBJ2-7; v_call: TRBV19; cdr3_aa: CASSADRAGEQYF
j_call: TRBJ1-1; v_call: TRBV27; cdr3_aa: CASSSLGRGTEAFF
j_call: TRBJ1-1; v_call: TRBV5-1; cdr3_aa: CASSLRWTGGDTEAFF
j_call: TRBJ2-5; v_call: TRBV19; cdr3_aa: CASSPLAAQETQYF
j_call: TRBJ1-5; v_call: TRBV19; cdr3_aa: CASQGLRNQPQHF
j_call: TRBJ2-1; v_call: TRBV18; cdr3_aa: CASSPFQRGDYNEQFF
j_call: TRBJ1-2; v_call: TRBV6-5; cdr3_aa: CASSSGDRRNYGYTF
j_call: TRBJ1-5; v_call: TRBV12-5; cdr3_aa: CASGPGQGAQPQHF
j_call: TRBJ2-7; v_call: TRBV6-5; cdr3_aa: CASSYQGQEQYF
j_call: TRBJ2-3; v_call: TRBV5-8; cdr3_aa: CASSFSGRSTDTQYF
j_call: TRBJ2-6; v_call: TRBV7-2; cdr3_aa: CASTLGGSGANVLTF
j_call: TRBJ2-7; v_call: TRBV7-9; cdr3_aa: CASSSGGSSYEQYF
j_call: TRBJ2-3; v_call: TRBV6-4; cdr3_aa: CASSDQTRERVTDTQYF
j_call: TRBJ1-4; v_call: TRBV6-5; cdr3_aa: CASRGGGNEKLFF
j_call: TRBJ2-3; v_call: TRBV6-5; cdr3_aa: CASSYRTREVTQYF
j_call: TRBJ2-5; v_call: TRBV10-2; cdr3_aa: CASTPGSFETQYF
j_call: TRBJ1-5; v_call: TRBV11-2; cdr3_aa: CASSLVSGSDQPQHF
j_call: TRBJ1-5; v_call: TRBV28; cdr3_aa: CASSSGTVSNQPQHF
j_call: TRBJ1-1; v_call: TRBV4-1; cdr3_aa: CASSHVTGGSTEAFF
j_call: TRBJ1-3; v_call: TRBV6-5; cdr3_aa: CASSRGIISGNTIYF
j_call: TRBJ1-2; v_call: TRBV6-1; cdr3_aa: CASRIGQTDSGYTF
j_call: TRBJ2-1; v_call: TRBV6-5; cdr3_aa: CASSYGASGRYEQFF
j_call: TRBJ1-1; v_call: TRBV27; cdr3_aa: CASSPPTVQGTEAFF
j_call: TRBJ2-5; v_call: TRBV28; cdr3_aa: CASSKQGQETQYF
j_call: TRBJ1-5; v_call: TRBV11-2; cdr3_aa: CASSLVGAGQPQHF